This entry is about one T cell receptor (beta chain). The sample originates from a study of CD8 T cells in Susac syndrome. V lost 5 bases, J lost 0 bases, and 10 bases lay in between. CDR1 and CDR2 from the germline V gene are LNHDA and SQIVND (reference sequence). This CDR3 contains 14 residues. With random hexamers, reverse transcription was performed on about 0.5 to 1 ug of RNA. A single record per CDR3 protein comes from TCRdb applying MiXCR to the immunoSEQ multiplex PCR reads. The sample carries about 120,000 distinct CDR3 sequences, roughly 93% recorded once. The genes are TRBV19 and TRBJ1-1, with D perhaps TRBD1 (6 bases). The sequence was obtained from a human donor with multiple sclerosis. Sequencing input: CD4+ T cells from PBMCs. CDR3 coding DNA: TGTGCCAGTAGTGTAGGACAGTTGAACACTGAAGCTTTCTTT. Protein sequence: CASSVGQLNTEAFF.